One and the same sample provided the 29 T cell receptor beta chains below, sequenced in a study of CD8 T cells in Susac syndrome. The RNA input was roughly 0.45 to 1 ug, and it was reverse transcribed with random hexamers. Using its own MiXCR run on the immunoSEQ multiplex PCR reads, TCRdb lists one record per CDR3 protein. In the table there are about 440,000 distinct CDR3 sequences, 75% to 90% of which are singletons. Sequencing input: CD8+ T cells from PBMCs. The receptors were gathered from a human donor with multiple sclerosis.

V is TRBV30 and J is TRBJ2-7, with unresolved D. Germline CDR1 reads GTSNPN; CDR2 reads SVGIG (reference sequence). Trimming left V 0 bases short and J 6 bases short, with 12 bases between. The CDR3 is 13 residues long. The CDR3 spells CAWSVGLVFEQYF. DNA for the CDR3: TGTGCCTGGAGTGTAGGGTTAGTTTTCGAGCAGTACTTC.

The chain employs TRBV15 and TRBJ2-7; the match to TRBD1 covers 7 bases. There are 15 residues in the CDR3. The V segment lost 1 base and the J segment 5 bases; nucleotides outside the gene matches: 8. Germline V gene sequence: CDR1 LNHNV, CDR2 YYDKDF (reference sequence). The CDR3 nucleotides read TGTGCCACCAGCAGAGTGGGACAGCCATTGAACGAGCAGTACTTC. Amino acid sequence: CATSRVGQPLNEQYF.

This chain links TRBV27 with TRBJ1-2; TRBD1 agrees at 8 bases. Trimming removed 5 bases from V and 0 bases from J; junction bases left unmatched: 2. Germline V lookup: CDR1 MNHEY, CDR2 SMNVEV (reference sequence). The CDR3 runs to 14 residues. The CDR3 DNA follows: TGTGCCAGCAGTCCACAGGGGGCTAACTATGGCTACACCTTC. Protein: CASSPQGANYGYTF.

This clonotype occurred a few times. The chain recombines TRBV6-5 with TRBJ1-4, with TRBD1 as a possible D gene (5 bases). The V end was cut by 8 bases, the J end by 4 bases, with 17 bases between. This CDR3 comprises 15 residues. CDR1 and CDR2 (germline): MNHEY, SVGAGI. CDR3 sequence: CASAYQDSLNEKLFF. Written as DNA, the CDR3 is TGTGCCAGCGCTTACCAAGACAGTCTTAATGAAAAACTGTTTTTT.

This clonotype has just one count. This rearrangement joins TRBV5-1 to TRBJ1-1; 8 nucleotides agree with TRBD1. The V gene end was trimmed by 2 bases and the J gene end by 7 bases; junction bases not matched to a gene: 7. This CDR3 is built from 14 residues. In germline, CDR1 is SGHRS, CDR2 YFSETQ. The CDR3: CASSFNRGAFEAFF. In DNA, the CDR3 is TGCGCCAGCAGCTTCAACAGGGGGGCCTTTGAAGCTTTCTTT.

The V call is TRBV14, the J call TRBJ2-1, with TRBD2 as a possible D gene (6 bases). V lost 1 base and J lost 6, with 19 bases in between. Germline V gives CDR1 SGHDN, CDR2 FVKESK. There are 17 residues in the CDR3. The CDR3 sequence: CASSQGGTGGFGNEQFF. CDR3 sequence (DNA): TGTGCCAGCAGCCAAGGCGGGACTGGAGGGTTTGGCAATGAGCAGTTCTTC.

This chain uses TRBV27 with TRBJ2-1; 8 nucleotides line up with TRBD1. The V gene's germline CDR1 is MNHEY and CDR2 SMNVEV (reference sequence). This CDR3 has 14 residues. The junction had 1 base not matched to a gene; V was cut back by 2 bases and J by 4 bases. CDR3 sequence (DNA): TGTGCCAGCAGTTTACGACAGGGGTACAATGAGCAGTTCTTC. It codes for CASSLRQGYNEQFF.

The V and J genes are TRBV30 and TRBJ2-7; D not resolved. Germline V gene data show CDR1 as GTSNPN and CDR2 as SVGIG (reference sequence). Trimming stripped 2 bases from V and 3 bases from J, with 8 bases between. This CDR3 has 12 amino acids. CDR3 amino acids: CAWSSNSYEQYF. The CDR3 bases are TGTGCCTGGAGTTCTAACAGCTACGAGCAGTACTTC.

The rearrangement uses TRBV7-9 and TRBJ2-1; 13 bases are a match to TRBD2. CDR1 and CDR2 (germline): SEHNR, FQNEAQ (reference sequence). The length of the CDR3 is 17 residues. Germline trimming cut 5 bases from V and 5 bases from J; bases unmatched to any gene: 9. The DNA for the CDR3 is TGTGCCAGCAGCGCCCCTAGGACTAGCGGGAGTAACAATGAGCAGTTCTTC. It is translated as CASSAPRTSGSNNEQFF.

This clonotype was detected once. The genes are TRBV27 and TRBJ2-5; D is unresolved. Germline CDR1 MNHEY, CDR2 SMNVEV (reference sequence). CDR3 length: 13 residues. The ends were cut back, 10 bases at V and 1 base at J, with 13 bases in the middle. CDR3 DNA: TGTGCCACGAACTCCCCCTTCCAAGAGACCCAGTACTTC. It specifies CATNSPFQETQYF.

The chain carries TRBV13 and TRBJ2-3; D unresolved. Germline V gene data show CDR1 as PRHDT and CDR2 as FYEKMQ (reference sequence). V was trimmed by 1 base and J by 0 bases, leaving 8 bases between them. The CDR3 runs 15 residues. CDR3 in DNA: TGTGCCAGCAGCTTAGTCAAGGGTAGCACAGATACGCAGTATTTT. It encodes CASSLVKGSTDTQYF.

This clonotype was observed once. CDR3 DNA sequence: TGTGCCAGCAGTTTATTGCAGGGGGCTGAAGCTTTCTTT. This codes for CASSLLQGAEAFF. The chain links TRBV27 to TRBJ1-1, with TRBD1 matching 7 bases. The CDR3 has 13 residues. The ends lost 1 base at V and 6 bases at J; junction bases unmatched: 2. The V gene's germline CDR1 is MNHEY and CDR2 SMNVEV (reference sequence).

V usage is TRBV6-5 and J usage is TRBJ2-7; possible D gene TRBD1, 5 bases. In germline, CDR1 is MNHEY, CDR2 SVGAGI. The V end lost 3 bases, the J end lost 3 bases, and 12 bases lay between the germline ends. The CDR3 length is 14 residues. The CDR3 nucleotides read TGTGCCAGCAGTTATCAGGGTAGTTACTACGAGCAGTACTTC. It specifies CASSYQGSYYEQYF.

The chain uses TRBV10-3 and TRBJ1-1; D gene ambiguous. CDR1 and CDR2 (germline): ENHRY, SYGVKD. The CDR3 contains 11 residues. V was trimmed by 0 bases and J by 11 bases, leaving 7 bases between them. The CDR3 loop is CAISESTRAFF. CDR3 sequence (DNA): TGTGCCATCAGTGAGTCGACTCGGGCTTTCTTT.

Written as DNA, the CDR3 is TGTGCCAGCAGTGAAGTCTGGGGGCGCGATGGCTACACCTTC. This translates into CASSEVWGRDGYTF. This rearrangement joins TRBV2 to TRBJ1-2; the D gene is possibly TRBD1 (6 bases). CDR1 is SNHLY and CDR2 is FYNNEI in the germline V gene. The V gene lost 1 base and the J gene lost 6 bases, with 12 bases spanning the gap. The CDR3 has 14 residues.

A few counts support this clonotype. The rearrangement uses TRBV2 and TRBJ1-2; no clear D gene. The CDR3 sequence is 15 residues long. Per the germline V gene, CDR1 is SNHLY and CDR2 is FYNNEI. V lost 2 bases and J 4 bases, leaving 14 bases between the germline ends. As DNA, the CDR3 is TGTGCCAGCAGTGAATCACAGAACCCCCCCTATGGCTACACCTTC. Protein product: CASSESQNPPYGYTF.

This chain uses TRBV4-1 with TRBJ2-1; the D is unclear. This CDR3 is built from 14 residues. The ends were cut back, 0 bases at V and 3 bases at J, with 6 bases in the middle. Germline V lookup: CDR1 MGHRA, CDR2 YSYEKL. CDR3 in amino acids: CASSQEGLYNEQFF. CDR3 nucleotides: TGCGCCAGCAGCCAAGAGGGCCTCTACAATGAGCAGTTCTTC.

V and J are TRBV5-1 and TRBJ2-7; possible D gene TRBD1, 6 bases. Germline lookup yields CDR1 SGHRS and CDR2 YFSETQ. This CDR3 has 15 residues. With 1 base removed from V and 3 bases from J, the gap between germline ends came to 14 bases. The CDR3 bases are TGCGCCAGCAGCTTGCAGAACACAGGGAACTACGAGCAGTACTTC. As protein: CASSLQNTGNYEQYF.

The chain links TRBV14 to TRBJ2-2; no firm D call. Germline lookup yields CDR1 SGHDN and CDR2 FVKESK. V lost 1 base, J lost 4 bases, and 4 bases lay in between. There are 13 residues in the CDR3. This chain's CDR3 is CASSQGGTGELFF. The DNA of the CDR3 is TGTGCCAGCAGCCAAGGGGGCACCGGGGAGCTGTTTTTT.

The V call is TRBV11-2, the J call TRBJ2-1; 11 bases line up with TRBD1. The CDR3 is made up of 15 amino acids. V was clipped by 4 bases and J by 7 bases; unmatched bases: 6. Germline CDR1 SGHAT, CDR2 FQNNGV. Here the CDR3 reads CASSSRDRGYNEQFF. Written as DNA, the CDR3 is TGTGCCAGCAGCTCTAGGGACAGGGGGTATAATGAGCAGTTCTTC.

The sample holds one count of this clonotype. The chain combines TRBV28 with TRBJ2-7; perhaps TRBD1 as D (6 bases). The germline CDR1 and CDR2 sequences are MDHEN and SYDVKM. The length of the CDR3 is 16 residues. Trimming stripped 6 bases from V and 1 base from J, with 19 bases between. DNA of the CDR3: TGTGCCAGCAGACCTACTGAGAGGACAGTTTCCTACGAGCAGTACTTC. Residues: CASRPTERTVSYEQYF.

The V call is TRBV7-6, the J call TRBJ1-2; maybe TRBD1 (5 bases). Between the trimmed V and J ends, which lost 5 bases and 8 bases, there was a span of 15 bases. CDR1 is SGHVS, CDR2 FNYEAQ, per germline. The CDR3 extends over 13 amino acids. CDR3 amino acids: CASSPRAGGGYTF. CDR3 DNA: TGTGCCAGCAGCCCCAGGGCCGGCGGAGGCTACACCTTC. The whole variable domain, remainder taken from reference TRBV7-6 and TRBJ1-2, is GAGVSQSPRYKVTKRGQDVALRCDPISGHVSLYWYRQALGQGPEFLTYFNYEAQQDKSGLPNDRFSAERPEGSISTLTIQRTEQRDSAMYRCASSPRAGGGYTFGSGTRLTVV.

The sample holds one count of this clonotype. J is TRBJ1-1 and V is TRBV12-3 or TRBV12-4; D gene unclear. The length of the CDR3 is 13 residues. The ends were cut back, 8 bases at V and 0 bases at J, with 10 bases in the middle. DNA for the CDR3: TGTGCCAGCGAGGCGGATTTGAACACTGAAGCTTTCTTT. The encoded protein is CASEADLNTEAFF.

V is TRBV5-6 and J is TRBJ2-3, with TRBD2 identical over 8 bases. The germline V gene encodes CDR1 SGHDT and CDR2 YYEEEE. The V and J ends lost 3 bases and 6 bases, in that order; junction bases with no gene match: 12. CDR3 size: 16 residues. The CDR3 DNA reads TGTGCCAGCAGCTGGTCGGGACTAGGCCCTGGGGATACGCAGTATTTT. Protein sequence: CASSWSGLGPGDTQYF.

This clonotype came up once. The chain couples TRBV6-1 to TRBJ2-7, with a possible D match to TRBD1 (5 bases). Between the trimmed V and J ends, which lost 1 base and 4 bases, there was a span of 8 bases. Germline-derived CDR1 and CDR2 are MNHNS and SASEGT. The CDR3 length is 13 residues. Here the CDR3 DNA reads TGTGCCAGCAGTGAAGGACAGATATACGAGCAGTACTTC. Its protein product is CASSEGQIYEQYF.

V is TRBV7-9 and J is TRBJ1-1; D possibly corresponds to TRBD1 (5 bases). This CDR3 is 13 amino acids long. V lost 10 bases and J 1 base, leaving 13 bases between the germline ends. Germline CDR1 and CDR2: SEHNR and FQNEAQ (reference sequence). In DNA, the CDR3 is TGTGCCACAAGGGACGGACAGAACACTGAAGCTTTCTTT. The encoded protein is CATRDGQNTEAFF. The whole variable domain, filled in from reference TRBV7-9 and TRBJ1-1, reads DTGVSQNPRHKITKRGQNVTFRCDPISEHNRLYWYRQTLGQGPEFLTYFQNEAQLEKSRLLSDRFSAERPKGSFSTLEIQRTEQGDSAMYLCATRDGQNTEAFFGQGTRLTVV.

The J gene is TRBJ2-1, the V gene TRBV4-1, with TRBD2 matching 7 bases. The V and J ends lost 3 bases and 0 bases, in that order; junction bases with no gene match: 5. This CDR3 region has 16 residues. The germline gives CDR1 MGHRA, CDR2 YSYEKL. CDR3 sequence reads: CASSQLAVSSYNEQFF. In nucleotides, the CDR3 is TGCGCCAGCAGCCAGCTAGCGGTTAGCTCCTACAATGAGCAGTTCTTC.

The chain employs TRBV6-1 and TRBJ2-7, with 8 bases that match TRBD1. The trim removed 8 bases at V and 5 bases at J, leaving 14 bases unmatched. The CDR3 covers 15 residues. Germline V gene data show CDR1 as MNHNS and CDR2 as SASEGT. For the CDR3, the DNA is TGTGCCAGCGCAGTGGAGGGGACAGGTTCGGACGAGCAGTACTTC. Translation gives CASAVEGTGSDEQYF.

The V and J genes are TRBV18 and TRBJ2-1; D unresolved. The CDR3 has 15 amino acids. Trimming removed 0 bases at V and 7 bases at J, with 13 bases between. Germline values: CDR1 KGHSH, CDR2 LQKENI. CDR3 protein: CASSPPAESVNEQFF. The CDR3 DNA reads TGTGCCAGCTCACCACCGGCAGAATCAGTAAATGAGCAGTTCTTC.